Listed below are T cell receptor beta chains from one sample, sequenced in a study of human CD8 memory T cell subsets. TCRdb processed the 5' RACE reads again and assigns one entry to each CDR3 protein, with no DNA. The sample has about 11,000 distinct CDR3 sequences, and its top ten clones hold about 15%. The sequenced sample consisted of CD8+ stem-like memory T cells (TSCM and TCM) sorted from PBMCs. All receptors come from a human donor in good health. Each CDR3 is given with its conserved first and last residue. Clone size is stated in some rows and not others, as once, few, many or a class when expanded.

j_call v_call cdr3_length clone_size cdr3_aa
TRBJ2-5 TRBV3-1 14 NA CASSQALQGGTQYF
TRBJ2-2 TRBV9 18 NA CASSVPGTSGTYTGELFF
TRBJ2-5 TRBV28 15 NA CASSFFSDWAETQYF
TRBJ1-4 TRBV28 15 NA CASSRGEATNEKLFF
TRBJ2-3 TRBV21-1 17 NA CASSKLPSGNGTDTQYF
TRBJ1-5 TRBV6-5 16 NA CASSPDPGQINQPQHF
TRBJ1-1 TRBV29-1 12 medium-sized CSVVTLNTEAFF
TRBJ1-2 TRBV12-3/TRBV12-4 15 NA CASSLAGQGSYGYTF
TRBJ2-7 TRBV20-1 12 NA CSADRSSYEQYF
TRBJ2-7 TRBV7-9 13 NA CASSSGQDYEQYF
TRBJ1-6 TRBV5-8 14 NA CATGTGDYNSPLHF
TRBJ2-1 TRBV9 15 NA CASTSLAGLNNEQFF
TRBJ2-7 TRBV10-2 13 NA CASNLQPVGEQYF
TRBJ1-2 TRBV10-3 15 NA CAILATGQSNYGYTF
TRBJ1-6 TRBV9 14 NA CASGPGTSLSPLHF
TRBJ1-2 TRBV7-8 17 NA CASSLGGQGAFNYGYTF
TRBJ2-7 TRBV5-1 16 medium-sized CASSLASQRSTYEQYF
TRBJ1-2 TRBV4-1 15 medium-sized CASSQDRGTNYGYTF
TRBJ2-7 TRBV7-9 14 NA CASSSGTGYYEQYF
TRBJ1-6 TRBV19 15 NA CASSIVEQTNSPLHF
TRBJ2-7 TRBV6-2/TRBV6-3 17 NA CASSYSSSISDNYEQYF
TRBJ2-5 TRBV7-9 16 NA CASSPEMGLWGETQYF
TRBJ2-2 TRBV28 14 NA CASSLWASTGELFF
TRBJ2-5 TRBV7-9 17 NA CASSSPGLAGVGETQYF
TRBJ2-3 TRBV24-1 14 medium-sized CATSDSGRSDTQYF
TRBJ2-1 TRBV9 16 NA CASSVVGTGVSNEQFF
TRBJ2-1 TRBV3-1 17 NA CASSQALSGSSYNEQFF
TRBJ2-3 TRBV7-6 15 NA CASSELAGVSDTQYF